Sequencing of this TCR beta chain was carried out in a study of T cell responses to AZD1222 COVID-19 vaccine (dated by TCRdb to the early 2020s). Describing the broader study: A total of roughly 240 trial participants underwent TCR sequencing, of whom roughly 210 received two doses of AZD1222 and 26 received two doses of the MenACWY control vaccine. Trial participants were enrolled into age subgroups of 18-55, 56-69 and 70-plus years, which contained around 140, 26 and 57 TCR-sequenced participants, respectively.

Findings and caveats that apply to the study as a whole: Participants were mostly white British and included more females than males, and it was suggested by the authors that clonal diversity may have been underestimated. Nearly half of unique spike-specific TCRs reportedly recognized epitopes outside regions mutated in the B.1.351 and B.1.1.7 variants. Spike-specific TCR breadth and depth rose significantly after two AZD1222 doses compared with day 0 and with MenACWY recipients. Because no samples from the day 14 peak response were available, repertoires could be characterized only after the peak T cell response. Only five to seven AZD1222 recipients were SARS-CoV-2 seropositive at baseline, limiting conclusions about previously exposed vaccinees. In the small 56-69-year group, the increase in depth fell short of significance, most likely because of low power. Vaccine-associated CD4 TCRs spanned the whole spike protein, with dominant responses in regions 160-218 and 743-854.

The time point label on this specimen signifies: about 28 days (+/-7) after the second vaccine dose. AZD1222 recipients whose second dose came at about 4 weeks and those whose second dose came at about 12 weeks were combined into one group, since spike-specific TCR depth and breadth did not differ between the two schedules. The vaccinee samples were drawn from two UK trials, COV001 and COV002, one of which was a single-blind randomized controlled phase 2/3 trial testing AZD1222 (ChAdOx1 nCoV-19) in healthy adults. For TCRbeta chain sequencing, PBMC samples were collected from trial participants at day 0 and at day 28 after the second dose. About this clone itself: The antigen it binds to is not known. No quality values exist for individual bases; no much larger clone is one base distant.

The CDR3 runs 15 amino acids, cysteine and phenylalanine included. Just the 45-base CDR3 DNA is kept, in frame starting at base 1. Between the V and J ends, shortened by 2 bases and 5 bases respectively, the junction contains 13 bases. CDR1 GTSNPN and CDR2 SVGIG were looked up in the germline V gene (reference sequence). The CDR3 regions of human TCRbeta chains were analyzed by immunosequencing. The authors processed their data as follows. Repertoire TCRs were checked for matches against a reference library of SARS-CoV-2-specific TCRs that had been generated using the MIRA antigen-specificity platform. Breadth meant the fraction of unique TCRs that were SARS-CoV-2-associated, whereas depth meant the fraction of total T cells that were SARS-CoV-2-associated. Each spike-specific TCR was assigned to its reactive spike region and to a CD4 or CD8 class using the MIRA data. Log10-transformed breadth and depth values were compared by one-way ANOVA with Sidak's multiple comparisons tests. The source is immuneACCESS, and TCRdb retained only in-frame sequences with V and J called. Part of the clones is not carried over; for the studies checked, unresolved V genes explain less than half of this, and the remainder is unexplained. V and J calls and clone size are copied from that table; D and trimming were computed from the DNA. This sample comprises approximately 74,000 clones, 70% to 90% of them detected only once. The ten most abundant clones make up 1.3% of the sample.

The starting material was peripheral blood, obtained 28 days after the second AZD1222 dose. The receptor was isolated from an adult who received the AZD1222 COVID-19 vaccine. The sequence is built from TRBV30 and TRBJ1-6; the D region possibly corresponds to TRBD1 (6 bases align). The CDR3: CAWSFTQGNNSPLHF. The nucleotide sequence is TGTGCCTGGAGTTTTACACAGGGCAATAATTCACCCCTCCACTTT.